One T cell receptor beta chain is described in this entry. The target antigen is unknown. The sample belongs to a study of monozygotic twins with inflammatory bowel disease. Overall study results and limits: In patient repertoires, differing immunosuppressive treatments may have added some variability. Resolution of different T cell subtypes was not achieved. Data gave no support to a single strong signal or clonotype associated with IBD. Compared with healthy twins, IBD patients shared fewer clonotypes with others, especially with disease activity.

TCRdb reanalyzed the 5' RACE reads and collapses them to one entry per CDR3 protein, without DNA. In all, the sample yields roughly 300,000 distinct CDR3 sequences. The sequence was obtained from a human donor with ulcerative colitis or Crohn's disease, or a healthy co-twin of an affected twin (not recorded which). Sequenced input: blood.

This CDR3 is CASSYGVWNEQFF. The chain has TRBV6-5 and TRBJ2-1. The CDR3 is 13 amino acids. Per germline, CDR1 MNHEY and CDR2 SVGAGI.